The rows below give T cell receptor beta chains drawn from one sample of a study of cytomegalovirus exposure and HLA in healthy donors. Data came from immunoSEQ multiplex PCR; TCRdb stores just in-frame clones and leaves some out. The repertoire holds approximately 200,000 clones, with less than 80% as singletons. Sequenced: PBMCs. The receptors were sampled from a girl aged 2-10 years in good health and CMV-seronegative. CDR3s include the opening cysteine and the closing phenylalanine or tryptophan. Fields, in order: D gene, clone size, J gene, V gene, CDR3 DNA, CDR3 protein. The D gene is left open where the match is weak. Part of the rows lack a size; the others show once, few, many or a class for expanded clones.

>TRBD1|.|TRBJ1-5|TRBV2
TGTGCCAGCAGGCCTTATATTCAGGGGGCTAGCAATCAGCCCCAGCATTTT
CASRPYIQGASNQPQHF
>.|.|TRBJ2-2|TRBV6-5
TGTGCCAGCAGTTCTGGAGCGGCCACCGGGGAGCTGTTTTTT
CASSSGAATGELFF
>.|few|TRBJ1-5|TRBV27
TGTGCCAGCAACAGGACGCCTAGCAATCAGCCCCAGCATTTT
CASNRTPSNQPQHF
>TRBD1|.|TRBJ1-2|TRBV27
TGTGCCAGCAGTTTATCGACGGGACAGGGTGACTATGGCTACACCTTC
CASSLSTGQGDYGYTF
>.|.|TRBJ2-1|TRBV18
TGTGCCAGCTCACCACGACAGGATGGTGAGCAGTTCTTC
CASSPRQDGEQFF
>TRBD1|.|TRBJ1-1|TRBV6-6
TGTGCCAGCACTAAGGGACAGGGGGCCCCTGAAGCTTTCTTT
CASTKGQGAPEAFF
>.|few|TRBJ2-1|TRBV30
TGTGCCTGTAGTGCCGGTCGGCCGGGCGAACGGACTCGTTCCTACAATGAGCAGTTCTTC
CACSAGRPGERTRSYNEQFF
>TRBD1|.|TRBJ1-4|TRBV19
TGTGCCAGTAGTGCGACAGACAGGGGGTCTAATGAAAAACTGTTTTTT
CASSATDRGSNEKLFF
>TRBD2|.|TRBJ2-1|TRBV7-2
TGTGCCAGCAGCTTAGGGGCTAGCGGGCCTGCGGGGAATGAGCAGTTCTTC
CASSLGASGPAGNEQFF
>TRBD2|once|TRBJ2-1|TRBV29-1
TGCAGCGTTGAATGTGGGGAGGGCGGGAATGAGCAGTTCTTC
CSVECGEGGNEQFF
>.|once|TRBJ2-1|TRBV4-2
TGTGCCAGCAGCCAAGGGTGGGCCGACTCCTACAATGAGCAGTTCTTC
CASSQGWADSYNEQFF
>TRBD1|once|TRBJ1-2|TRBV20-1
TGCAGTGCTCAGGGGGCAAATGGCTACACCTTC
CSAQGANGYTF
>.|.|TRBJ2-1|TRBV7-6
TGTGCCAGCAGCTTAATTCCGGTTCTCCTTTTAGATGAGCAGTTCTTC
CASSLIPVLLLDEQFF
>.|.|TRBJ2-2|TRBV6-6
TGTGCCAGCAGACAGGGACCTGGGGAGCTGTTTTTT
CASRQGPGELFF
>.|.|TRBJ2-7|TRBV5-6
TGTGCCAGCAGCCTCGCAACTAGCTACGAGCAGTACTTC
CASSLATSYEQYF